This TCR beta chain was profiled in a study of blood T cells in healthy people across ages. Germline V gene data show CDR1 as SGHTA and CDR2 as FQGNSA. V lost 6 bases and J lost 7; bases outside the gene matches: 6. This CDR3 region has 14 residues. The table lists this clonotype with many counts. Its antigen remains unknown. Findings and caveats of the study: Roughly linear declines in TCR beta diversity per million T cells occurred with age.

The use of a sample-barcoded 5' primer and a J-beta primer mix characterized a second PCR of roughly 6 to 11 cycles. TCRdb analysed the 5' RACE reads with MiXCR anew, one entry per CDR3 protein. The table includes about 800,000 distinct CDR3 sequences, 20% to 30% detected once. This sample also appeared in a second study, on T cells of mothers and their children.

The receptor was isolated from a boy aged 5-17 years in good health. Sample: blood. The chain employs TRBV7-2 and TRBJ2-4; 10 bases are a match to TRBD1. Here the CDR3 reads CASRDKGQGNIQYF. The CDR3 bases are TGTGCCAGCAGGGATAAGGGACAGGGGAACATTCAGTACTTC.